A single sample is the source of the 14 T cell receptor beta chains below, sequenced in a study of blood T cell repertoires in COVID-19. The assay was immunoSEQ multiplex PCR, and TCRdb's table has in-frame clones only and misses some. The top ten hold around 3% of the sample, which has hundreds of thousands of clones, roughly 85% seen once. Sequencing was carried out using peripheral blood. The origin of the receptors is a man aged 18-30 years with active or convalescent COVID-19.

The CDR3: CASSLSRTGTEAFF. Written as DNA, the CDR3 is TGTGCCAGCAGTTTATCCCGGACAGGGACTGAAGCTTTCTTT. The gene calls are TRBV28 and TRBJ1-1; 8 bases fit TRBD1. The CDR3 is 14 amino acids. The V gene's germline CDR1 is MDHEN and CDR2 SYDVKM. Unmatched junction bases numbered 3, after V lost 1 base and J lost 5 bases.

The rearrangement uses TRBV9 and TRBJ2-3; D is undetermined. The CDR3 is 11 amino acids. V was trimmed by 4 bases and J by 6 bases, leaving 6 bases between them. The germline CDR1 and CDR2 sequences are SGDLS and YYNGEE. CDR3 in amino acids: CASSLSDTQYF. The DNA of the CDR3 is TGTGCCAGCAGCCTTTCCGATACGCAGTATTTT.

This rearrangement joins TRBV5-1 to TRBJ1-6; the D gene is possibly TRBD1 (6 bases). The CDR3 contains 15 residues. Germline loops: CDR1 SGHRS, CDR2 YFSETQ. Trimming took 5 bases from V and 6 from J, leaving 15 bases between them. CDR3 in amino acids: CASREMTQGNSPLHF. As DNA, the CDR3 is TGCGCCAGCAGGGAAATGACACAGGGTAATTCACCCCTCCACTTT.

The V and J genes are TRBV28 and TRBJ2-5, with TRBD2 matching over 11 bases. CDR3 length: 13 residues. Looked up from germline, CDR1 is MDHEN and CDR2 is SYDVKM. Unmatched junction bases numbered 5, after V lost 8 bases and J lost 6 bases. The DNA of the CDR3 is TGTGCCAGCGATACTAGCGGGGGAAAGACCCAGTACTTC. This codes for CASDTSGGKTQYF.

DNA for the CDR3: TGCGCCAGCAGTGATCCGGGACAGGGGGTATATGAAGCTTTCTTT. Its protein is CASSDPGQGVYEAFF. The chain employs TRBV10-2 and TRBJ1-1; 11 bases are a match to TRBD1. The V segment lost 3 bases and the J segment 7 bases; nucleotides outside the gene matches: 7. This CDR3 comprises 15 residues. Per germline, CDR1 WSHSY and CDR2 SAAADI.

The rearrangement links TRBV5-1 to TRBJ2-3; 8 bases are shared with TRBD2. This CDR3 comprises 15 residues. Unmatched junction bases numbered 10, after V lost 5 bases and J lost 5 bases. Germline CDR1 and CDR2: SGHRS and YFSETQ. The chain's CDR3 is CASRPGGASQDTQYF. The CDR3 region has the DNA TGCGCCAGCAGACCGGGGGGGGCGTCGCAAGATACGCAGTATTTT.

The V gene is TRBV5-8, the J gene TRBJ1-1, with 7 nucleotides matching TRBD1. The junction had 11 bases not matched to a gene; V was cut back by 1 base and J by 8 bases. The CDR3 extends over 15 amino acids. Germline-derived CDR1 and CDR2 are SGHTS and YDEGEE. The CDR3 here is CASSLQGGPEPEAFF. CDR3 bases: TGTGCCAGCAGCTTGCAGGGGGGACCCGAACCGGAAGCTTTCTTT. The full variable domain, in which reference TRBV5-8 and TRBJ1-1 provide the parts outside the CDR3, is EAGVTQSPTHLIKTRGQQATLRCSPISGHTSVYWYQQALGLGLQFLLWYDEGEERNRGNFPPRFSGRQFPNYSSELNVNALELEDSALYLCASSLQGGPEPEAFFGQGTRLTVV.

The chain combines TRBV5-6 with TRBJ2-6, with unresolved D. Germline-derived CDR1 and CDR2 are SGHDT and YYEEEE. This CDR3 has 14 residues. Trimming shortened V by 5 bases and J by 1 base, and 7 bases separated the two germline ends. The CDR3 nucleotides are TGTGCCAGCAGATGGAGATCTGGGGCCAACGTCCTGACTTTC. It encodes CASRWRSGANVLTF.

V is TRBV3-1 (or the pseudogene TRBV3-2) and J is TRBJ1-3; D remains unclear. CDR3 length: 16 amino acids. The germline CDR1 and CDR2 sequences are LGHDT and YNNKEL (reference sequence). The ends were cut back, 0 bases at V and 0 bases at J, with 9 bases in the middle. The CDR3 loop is CASSQEAVCSGNTIYF. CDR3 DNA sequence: TGTGCCAGCAGCCAAGAAGCGGTATGCTCTGGAAACACCATATATTTT.

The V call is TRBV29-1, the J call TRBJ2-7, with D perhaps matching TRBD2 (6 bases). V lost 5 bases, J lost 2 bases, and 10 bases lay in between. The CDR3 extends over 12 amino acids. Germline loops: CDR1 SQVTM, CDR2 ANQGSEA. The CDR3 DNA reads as TGCAGCGTTACTAGCTCTACCTACGAGCAGTACTTC. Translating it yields CSVTSSTYEQYF.

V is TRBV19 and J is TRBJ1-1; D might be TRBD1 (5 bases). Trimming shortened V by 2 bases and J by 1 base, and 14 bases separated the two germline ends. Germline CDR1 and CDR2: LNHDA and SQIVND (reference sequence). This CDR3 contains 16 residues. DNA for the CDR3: TGTGCCAGTAGTATAATCCCCCGACAGAGGAACACTGAAGCTTTCTTT. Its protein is CASSIIPRQRNTEAFF. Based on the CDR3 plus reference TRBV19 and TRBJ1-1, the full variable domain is DGGITQSPKYLFRKEGQNVTLSCEQNLNHDAMYWYRQDPGQGLRLIYYSQIVNDFQKGDIAEGYSVSREKKESFPLTVTSAQKNPTAFYLCASSIIPRQRNTEAFFGQGTRLTVV.

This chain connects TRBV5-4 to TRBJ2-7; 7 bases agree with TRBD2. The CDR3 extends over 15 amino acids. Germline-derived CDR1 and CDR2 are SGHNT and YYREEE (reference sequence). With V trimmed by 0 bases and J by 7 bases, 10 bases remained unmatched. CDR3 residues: CASSLDPSGVVEQYF. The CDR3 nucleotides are TGTGCCAGCAGCTTGGACCCTAGCGGAGTCGTGGAGCAGTACTTC.

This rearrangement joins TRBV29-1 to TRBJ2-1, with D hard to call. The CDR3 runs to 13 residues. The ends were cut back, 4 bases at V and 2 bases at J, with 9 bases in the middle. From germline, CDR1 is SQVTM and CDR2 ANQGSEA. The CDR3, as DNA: TGCAGCGTTGGACCTGGGCCCTACAATGAGCAGTTCTTC. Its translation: CSVGPGPYNEQFF.

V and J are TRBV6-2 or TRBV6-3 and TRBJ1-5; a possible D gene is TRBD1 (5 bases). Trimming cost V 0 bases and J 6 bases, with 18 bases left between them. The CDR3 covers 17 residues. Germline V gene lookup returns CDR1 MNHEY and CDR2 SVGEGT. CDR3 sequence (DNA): TGTGCCAGCAGTTACTCGATTACCCCTCAGGGTGGTCAGCCCCAGCATTTT. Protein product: CASSYSITPQGGQPQHF.